This T cell receptor beta chain was identified during a study of OX40 agonist ivuxolimab in advanced cancers. With respect to the entire study: Ivuxolimab was an agonistic, fully human IgG2 monoclonal antibody directed against OX40 (CD134), a costimulatory receptor. Intravenous ivuxolimab was administered to patients every 2 weeks at six dose levels: 0.01, 0.1, 0.3, 1.5, 3 and 10 mg/kg. Of the 50 to 55 patients in dose escalation, about 20 had hepatocellular carcinoma, around 15 had melanoma, 9 had renal cell carcinoma and 9 had head and neck cancer. In the dose-escalation cohort, 65% to 85% of patients were male, and the mean age was around 60 years with a range of roughly 23 to 79. Prior anti-PD-1, anti-PD-L1 or anti-CTLA-4 therapy was permitted, and 30% to 45% of dose-escalation patients had received checkpoint inhibitors. Partial responses occurred in three dose-escalation patients: two with cutaneous melanoma and one with hepatocellular carcinoma. The point of sequencing TCRbeta in the periphery was to test whether ivuxolimab changed TCR sequence diversity and drove clonal T-cell expansion. The paper reports the monotherapy dose-escalation portion (N of about 50 patients) of the phase I ivuxolimab trial.

Patients with autoimmune disease history or receiving systemic immunosuppression were excluded from the trial. Peripheral blood for TCR sequencing was collected from all dose cohorts at baseline, on cycle 4 day 1, and on cycle 7 day 1. The samples were drawn from a first-in-human, open-label, multicenter phase I dose-escalation trial of ivuxolimab. Adults with locally advanced or metastatic melanoma, renal cell carcinoma, hepatocellular carcinoma or head and neck squamous cell carcinoma were enrolled in the trial. Before TCR sequencing, CD4+ T cells and CD8+ T cells were sorted from peripheral blood as separate populations. To sequence the TCRbeta CDR3 region, genomic DNA was isolated from the sorted cells. TCRbeta CDR3 regions were sequenced using the immunoSEQ Assay. TCRdb carries this immuneACCESS record with in-frame sequences only. Its versions omit some clonotypes, under half of them owing to an unresolved V gene in the studies checked, with the rest unexplained. This sample lists 30,000 to 45,000 clones; roughly 82% were detected once. The ten largest clones capture under 2% of the sample.

The full study reports these points: Low levels of normalized T-cell clonal expansion were also seen in some nonresponding patients. At doses of 0.1 to 3.0 mg/kg, clonal expansion of both CD4+ and CD8+ T cells in blood was seen between baseline and week 6. After ivuxolimab, more expanded clones were found on average in CD8+ T cells than in CD4+ T cells. In partial responders in the 0.1-3.0 mg/kg groups, normalized peripheral clonal expansion was found to be among the lowest, especially among CD8+ T cells. The antigen specificity of the peripheral T cells that underwent clonal expansion was not determined.

As for this clone: No antigen is known for it. Within one base of it there is no much larger clone, and no base qualities were kept.

The receptor comes from an adult with an advanced solid tumor such as melanoma, head and neck, liver or kidney cancer. The input for sequencing was CD4+ or CD8+ T cells sorted from blood, taken in a trial of the OX40 agonist ivuxolimab.

CDR3 protein: CASRGTTGGGETQYF. In nucleotide form, the sequence is TGTGCCAGTAGAGGGACGACAGGGGGGGGAGAGACCCAGTACTTC. The receptor chain draws on TRBV19 and TRBJ2-5; a stretch of 9 junction bases matches TRBD1. CDR1 and CDR2 were assigned from the germline V gene (reference sequence) as LNHDA and SQIVND. V has 6 bases trimmed and J has 4 bases trimmed; junction bases matching no gene number 9. The CDR3 runs 15 amino acids, cysteine and phenylalanine included. The kept DNA is CDR3 alone, 45 bases in frame from the first base.